The T cell receptor (beta chain) under discussion was sequenced for a study of regulatory T cells in long-lasting Graves disease. Time point described: newly diagnosed GD, antithyroid drugs for less than 3 months. Scientists built the TCR library using RNA that was extracted from PBMCs. According to the study, TCR beta libraries were built with iRepertoire HTBI primers and CDR3-region Arm-PCR. One entry per CDR3 protein results from TCRdb running MiXCR on the multiplex PCR reads. This repertoire shows a few hundred thousand distinct CDR3 sequences, 10% to 15% found once; its top ten account for approximately 20%. Per the germline V gene, CDR1 is KGHDR and CDR2 is SFDVKD. Trimming took off 5 bases at V and 9 bases at J, with 25 bases between the two ends. The CDR3 length is 16 residues. These data were also filed under a second study, of T cells in Graves' hyperthyroidism and ophthalmopathy. This second study notes: The HTBI primer set was used in a first-round RT-PCR of the TCR CDR3.

This sequence originates from a woman under 30 with Graves disease. The chain uses TRBV24-1 and TRBJ2-7, with D perhaps being TRBD1 or TRBD2 (5 bases each). Sequenced here: peripheral blood mononuclear cells (PBMCs), sampled at new diagnosis, from a patient treated with antithyroid drugs. The CDR3 sequence is CATSAGDGPTPARQYF. The DNA of the CDR3 is TGTGCCACCAGTGCCGGGGACGGGCCAACCCCCGCAAGGCAGTACTTC.